These 2 T cell receptor beta chains were sequenced from one sample in a study of identifying expanded T cells in peripheral blood. This table comes from immunoSEQ multiplex PCR, and its TCRdb copy is limited to in-frame clones, with some not included. Found here are over 90,000 clones, 70% to 90% of them singletons; the top ten hold roughly 13%. The sample taken for sequencing was blood. These receptors were taken from a person aged 18-70 years in good health.

The gene calls are TRBV28 and TRBJ1-1; D may be TRBD1 (5 bases). Germline V CDR1 and CDR2: MDHEN, SYDVKM. There are 12 residues in the CDR3. Trimming cost V 8 bases and J 4 bases, with 11 bases left between them. DNA of the CDR3: TGTGCCAGCGGGGAAGGGGCCACTGAAGCTTTCTTT. Its protein product is CASGEGATEAFF.

This clone has just a few counts. CDR3 amino acids: CASSSQMGQGGYEAFF. The CDR3 DNA sequence: TGTGCCAGCAGCTCACAAATGGGACAGGGTGGATATGAAGCTTTCTTT. This sequence joins TRBV7-9 and TRBJ1-1; 9 bases are shared with TRBD1. This CDR3 comprises 16 residues. The germline gives CDR1 SEHNR, CDR2 FQNEAQ (reference sequence). V lost 4 bases and J lost 7; bases outside the gene matches: 13.